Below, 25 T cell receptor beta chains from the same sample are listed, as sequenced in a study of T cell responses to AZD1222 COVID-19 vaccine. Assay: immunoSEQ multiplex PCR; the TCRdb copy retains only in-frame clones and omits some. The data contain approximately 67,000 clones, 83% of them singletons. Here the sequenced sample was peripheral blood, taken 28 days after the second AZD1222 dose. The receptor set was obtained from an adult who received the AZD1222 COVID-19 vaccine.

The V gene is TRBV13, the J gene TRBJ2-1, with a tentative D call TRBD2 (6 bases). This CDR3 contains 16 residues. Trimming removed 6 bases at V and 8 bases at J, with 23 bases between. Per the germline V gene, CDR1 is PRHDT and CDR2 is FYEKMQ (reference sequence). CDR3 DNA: TGTGCCAGCAGTCCCTCGGGACTCGGGGGTGTGGATGAGCAGTTCTTC. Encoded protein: CASSPSGLGGVDEQFF.

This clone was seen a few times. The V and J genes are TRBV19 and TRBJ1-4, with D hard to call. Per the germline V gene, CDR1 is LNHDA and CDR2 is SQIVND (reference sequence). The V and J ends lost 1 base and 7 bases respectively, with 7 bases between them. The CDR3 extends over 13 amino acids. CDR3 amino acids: CASSIGQFEKLFF. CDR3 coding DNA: TGTGCCAGTAGTATAGGGCAGTTTGAAAAACTGTTTTTT.

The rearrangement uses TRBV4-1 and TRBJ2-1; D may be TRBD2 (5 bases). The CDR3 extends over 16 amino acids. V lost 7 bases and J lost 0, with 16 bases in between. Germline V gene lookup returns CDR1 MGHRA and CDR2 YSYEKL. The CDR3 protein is CASTSQAGGSYNEQFF. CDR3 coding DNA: TGCGCCAGCACTAGCCAGGCCGGAGGCTCCTACAATGAGCAGTTCTTC.

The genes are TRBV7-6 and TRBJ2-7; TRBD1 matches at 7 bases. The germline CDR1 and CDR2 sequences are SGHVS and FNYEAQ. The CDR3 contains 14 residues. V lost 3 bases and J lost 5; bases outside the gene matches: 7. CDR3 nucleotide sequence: TGTGCCAGCAGCTTCCGGACAGGCGGTCACGAGCAGTACTTC. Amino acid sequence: CASSFRTGGHEQYF.

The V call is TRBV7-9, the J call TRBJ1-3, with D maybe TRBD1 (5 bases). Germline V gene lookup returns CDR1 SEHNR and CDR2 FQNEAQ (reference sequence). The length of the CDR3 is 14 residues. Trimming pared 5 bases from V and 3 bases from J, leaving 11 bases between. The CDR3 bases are TGTGCCAGCAGCGTGGACATAAATGGAAACACCATATATTTT. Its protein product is CASSVDINGNTIYF.

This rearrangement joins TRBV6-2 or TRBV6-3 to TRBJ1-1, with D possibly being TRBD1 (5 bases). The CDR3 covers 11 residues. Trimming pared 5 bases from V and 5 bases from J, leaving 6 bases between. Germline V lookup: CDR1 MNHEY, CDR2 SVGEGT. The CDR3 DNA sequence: TGTGCCAGCAGTCAGGGAACTGAAGCTTTCTTT. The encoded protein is CASSQGTEAFF.

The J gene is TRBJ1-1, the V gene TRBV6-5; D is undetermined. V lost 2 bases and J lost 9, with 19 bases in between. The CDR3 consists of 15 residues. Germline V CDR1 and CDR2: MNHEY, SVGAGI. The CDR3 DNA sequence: TGTGCCAGCAGTTACAAGGCCGCTACCCAGGACCAAGCTTTCTTT. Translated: CASSYKAATQDQAFF.

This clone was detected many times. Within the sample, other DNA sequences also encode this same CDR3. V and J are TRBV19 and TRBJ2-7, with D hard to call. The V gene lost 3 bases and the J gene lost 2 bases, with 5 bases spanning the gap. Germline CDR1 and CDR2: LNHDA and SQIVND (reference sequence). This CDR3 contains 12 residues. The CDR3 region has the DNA TGTGCCAGTAGTATGGGTACCTACGAGCAGTACTTC. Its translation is CASSMGTYEQYF.

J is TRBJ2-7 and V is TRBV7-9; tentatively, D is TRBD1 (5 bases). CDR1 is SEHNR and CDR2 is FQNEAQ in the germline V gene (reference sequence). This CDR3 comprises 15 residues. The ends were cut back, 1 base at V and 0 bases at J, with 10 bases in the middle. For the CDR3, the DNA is TGTGCCAGCAGCTTAGGCAGGGTTTTCTCCTACGAGCAGTACTTC. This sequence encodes CASSLGRVFSYEQYF. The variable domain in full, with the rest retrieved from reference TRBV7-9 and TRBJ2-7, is DTGVSQNPRHKITKRGQNVTFRCDPISEHNRLYWYRQTLGQGPEFLTYFQNEAQLEKSRLLSDRFSAERPKGSFSTLEIQRTEQGDSAMYLCASSLGRVFSYEQYFGPGTRLTVT.

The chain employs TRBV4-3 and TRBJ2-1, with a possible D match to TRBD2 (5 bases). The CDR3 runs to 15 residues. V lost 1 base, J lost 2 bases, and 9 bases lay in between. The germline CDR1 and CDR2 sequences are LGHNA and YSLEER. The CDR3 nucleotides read TGCGCCAGCAGCCAAGGACGCGGGCCCTACAATGAGCAGTTCTTC. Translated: CASSQGRGPYNEQFF.

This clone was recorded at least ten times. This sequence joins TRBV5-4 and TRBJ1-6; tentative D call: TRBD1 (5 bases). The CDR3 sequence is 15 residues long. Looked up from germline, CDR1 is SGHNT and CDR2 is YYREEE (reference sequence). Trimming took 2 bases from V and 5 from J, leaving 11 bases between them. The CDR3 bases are TGTGCCAGCAGCTTTAGTACAGGAGATAATTCACCCCTCCACTTT. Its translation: CASSFSTGDNSPLHF.

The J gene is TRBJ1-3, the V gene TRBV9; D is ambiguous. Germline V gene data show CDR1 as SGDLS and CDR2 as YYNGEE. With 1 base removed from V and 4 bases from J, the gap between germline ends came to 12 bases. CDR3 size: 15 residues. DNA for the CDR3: TGTGCCAGCAGCGTATCGACTCGGATAGGAAACACCATATATTTT. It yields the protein CASSVSTRIGNTIYF.

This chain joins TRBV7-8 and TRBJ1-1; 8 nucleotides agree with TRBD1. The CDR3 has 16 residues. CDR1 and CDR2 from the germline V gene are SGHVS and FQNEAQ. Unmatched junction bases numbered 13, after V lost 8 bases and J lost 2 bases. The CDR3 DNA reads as TGTGCCAGCCTCTACGGCAGGGGGCGGAGTAACACTGAAGCTTTCTTT. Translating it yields CASLYGRGRSNTEAFF.

The CDR3 DNA sequence: TGTGCCAGCAGTGGTCATTCCCACCGGGGGCCCCAGCATTTT. This sequence encodes CASSGHSHRGPQHF. The V and J genes are TRBV2 and TRBJ1-5; D gene unclear. CDR3 length equals 14 residues. V lost 4 bases, J lost 9 bases, and 16 bases lay in between. CDR1 is SNHLY and CDR2 is FYNNEI in the germline V gene.

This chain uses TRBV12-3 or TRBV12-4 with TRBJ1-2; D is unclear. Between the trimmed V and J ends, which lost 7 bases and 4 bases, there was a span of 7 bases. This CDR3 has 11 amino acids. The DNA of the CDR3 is TGTGCCAGCACTCACGGCTATGGCTACACCTTC. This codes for CASTHGYGYTF.

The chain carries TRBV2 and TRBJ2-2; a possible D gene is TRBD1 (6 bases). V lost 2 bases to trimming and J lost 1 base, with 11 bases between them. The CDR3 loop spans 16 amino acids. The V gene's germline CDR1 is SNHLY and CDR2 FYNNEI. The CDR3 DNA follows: TGTGCCAGCAGTGAACAGGGGTTGGAGAACACCGGGGAGCTGTTTTTT. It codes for CASSEQGLENTGELFF.

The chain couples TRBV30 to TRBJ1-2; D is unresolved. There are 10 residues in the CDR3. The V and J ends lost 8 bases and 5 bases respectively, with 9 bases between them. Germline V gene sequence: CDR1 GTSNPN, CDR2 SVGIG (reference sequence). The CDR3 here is CARADYGYTF. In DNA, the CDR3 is TGTGCCCGGGCCGATTATGGCTACACCTTC. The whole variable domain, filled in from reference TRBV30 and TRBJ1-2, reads SQTIHQWPATLVQPVGSPLSLECTVEGTSNPNLYWYRQAAGRGLQLLFYSVGIGQISSEVPQNLSASRPQDRQFILSSKKLLLSDSGFYLCARADYGYTFGSGTRLTVV.

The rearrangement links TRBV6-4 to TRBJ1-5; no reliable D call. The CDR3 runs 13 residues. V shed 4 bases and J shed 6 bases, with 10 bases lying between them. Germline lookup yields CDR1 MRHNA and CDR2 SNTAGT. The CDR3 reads CASSAEVGQPQHF. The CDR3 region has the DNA TGTGCCAGCAGTGCTGAGGTGGGTCAGCCCCAGCATTTT.

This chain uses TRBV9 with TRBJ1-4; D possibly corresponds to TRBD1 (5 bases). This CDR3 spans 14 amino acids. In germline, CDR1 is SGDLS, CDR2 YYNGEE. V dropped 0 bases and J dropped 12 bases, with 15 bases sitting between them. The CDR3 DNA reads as TGTGCCAGCAGCGTAGTGGGGCCCCCGGATGAACTGTTTTTT. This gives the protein CASSVVGPPDELFF. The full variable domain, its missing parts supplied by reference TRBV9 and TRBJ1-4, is DSGVTQTPKHLITATGQRVTLRCSPRSGDLSVYWYQQSLDQGLQFLIQYYNGEERAKGNILERFSAQQFPDLHSELNLSSLELGDSALYFCASSVVGPPDELFFGSGTQLSVL.

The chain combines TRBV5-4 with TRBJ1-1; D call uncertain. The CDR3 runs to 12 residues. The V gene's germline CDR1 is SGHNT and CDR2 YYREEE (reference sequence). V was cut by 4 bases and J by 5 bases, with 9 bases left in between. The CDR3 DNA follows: TGTGCCAGCAGCCGAGGAGGGACTGAAGCTTTCTTT. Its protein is CASSRGGTEAFF.

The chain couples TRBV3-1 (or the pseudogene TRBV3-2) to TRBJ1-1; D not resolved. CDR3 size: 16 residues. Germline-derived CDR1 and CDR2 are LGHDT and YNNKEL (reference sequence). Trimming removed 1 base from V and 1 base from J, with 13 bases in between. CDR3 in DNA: TGTGCCAGCAGCCAAGTTAGGGAGCCCGGGAACACTGAAGCTTTCTTT. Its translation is CASSQVREPGNTEAFF.

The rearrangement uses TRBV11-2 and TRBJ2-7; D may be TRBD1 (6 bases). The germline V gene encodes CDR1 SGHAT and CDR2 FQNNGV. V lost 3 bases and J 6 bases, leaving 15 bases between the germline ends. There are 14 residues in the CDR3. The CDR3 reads CASSLSGVVGEQYF. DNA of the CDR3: TGTGCCAGCAGCTTGTCAGGGGTAGTCGGCGAGCAGTACTTC.

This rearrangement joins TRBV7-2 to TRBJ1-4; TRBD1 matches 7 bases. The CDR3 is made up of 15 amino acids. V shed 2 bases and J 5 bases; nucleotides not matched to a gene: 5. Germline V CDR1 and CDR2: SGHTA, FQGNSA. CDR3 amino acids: CASSLSGTANEKLFF. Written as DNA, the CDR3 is TGTGCCAGCAGCTTATCCGGGACAGCAAATGAAAAACTGTTTTTT. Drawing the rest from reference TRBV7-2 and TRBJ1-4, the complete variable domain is GAGVSQSPSNKVTEKGKDVELRCDPISGHTALYWYRQSLGQGLEFLIYFQGNSAPDKSGLPSDRFSAERTGGSVSTLTIQRTQQEDSAVYLCASSLSGTANEKLFFGSGTQLSVL.

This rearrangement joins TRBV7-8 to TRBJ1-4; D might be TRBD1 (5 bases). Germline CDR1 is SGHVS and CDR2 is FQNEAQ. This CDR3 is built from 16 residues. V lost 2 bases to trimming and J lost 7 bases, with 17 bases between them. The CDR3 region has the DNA TGTGCCAGCAGCTTAAGGGGTCTAGCGAGCGGTGAAAAACTGTTTTTT. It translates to CASSLRGLASGEKLFF. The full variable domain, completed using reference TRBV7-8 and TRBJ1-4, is GAGVSQSPRYKVAKRGQDVALRCDPISGHVSLFWYQQALGQGPEFLTYFQNEAQLDKSGLPSDRFFAERPEGSVSTLKIQRTQQEDSAVYLCASSLRGLASGEKLFFGSGTQLSVL.

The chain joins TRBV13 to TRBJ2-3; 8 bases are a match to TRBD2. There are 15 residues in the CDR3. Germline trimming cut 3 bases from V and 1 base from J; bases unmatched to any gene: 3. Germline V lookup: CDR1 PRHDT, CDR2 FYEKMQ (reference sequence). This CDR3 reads CASSLQGLGTDTQYF. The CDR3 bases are TGTGCCAGCAGCTTGCAGGGACTAGGCACAGATACGCAGTATTTT.